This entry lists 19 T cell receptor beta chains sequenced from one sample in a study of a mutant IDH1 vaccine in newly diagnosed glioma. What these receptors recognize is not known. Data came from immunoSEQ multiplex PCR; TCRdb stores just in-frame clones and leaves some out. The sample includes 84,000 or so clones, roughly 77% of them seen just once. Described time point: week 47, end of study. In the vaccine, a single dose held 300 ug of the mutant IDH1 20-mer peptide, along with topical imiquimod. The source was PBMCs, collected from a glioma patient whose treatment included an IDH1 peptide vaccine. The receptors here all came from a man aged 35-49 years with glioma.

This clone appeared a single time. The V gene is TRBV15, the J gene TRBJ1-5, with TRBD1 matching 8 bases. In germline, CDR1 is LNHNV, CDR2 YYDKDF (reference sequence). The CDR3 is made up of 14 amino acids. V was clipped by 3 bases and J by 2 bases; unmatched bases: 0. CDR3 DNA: TGTGCCACCAGCAGGGACAGGGGCAATCAGCCCCAGCATTTT. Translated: CATSRDRGNQPQHF.

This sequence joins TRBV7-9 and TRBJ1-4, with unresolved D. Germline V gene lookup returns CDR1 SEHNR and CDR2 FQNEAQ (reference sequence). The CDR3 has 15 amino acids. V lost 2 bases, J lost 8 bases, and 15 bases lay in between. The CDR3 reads CASSLSAGSEEKLFF. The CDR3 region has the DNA TGTGCCAGCAGCTTAAGCGCAGGTTCAGAAGAAAAACTGTTTTTT. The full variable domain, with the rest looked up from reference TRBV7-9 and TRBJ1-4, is DTGVSQNPRHKITKRGQNVTFRCDPISEHNRLYWYRQTLGQGPEFLTYFQNEAQLEKSRLLSDRFSAERPKGSFSTLEIQRTEQGDSAMYLCASSLSAGSEEKLFFGSGTQLSVL.

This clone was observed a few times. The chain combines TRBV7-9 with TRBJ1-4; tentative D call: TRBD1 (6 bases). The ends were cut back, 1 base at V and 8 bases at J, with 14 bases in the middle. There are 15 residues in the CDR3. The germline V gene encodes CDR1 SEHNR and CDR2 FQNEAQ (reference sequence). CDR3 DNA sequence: TGTGCCAGCAGCTTAGGGACAGTGCGGGGCGAAAAACTGTTTTTT. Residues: CASSLGTVRGEKLFF.

CDR3: CASRGQGLIKQETQYF. For the CDR3, the DNA is TGCGCCAGCCGTGGACAGGGCCTTATCAAGCAAGAGACCCAGTACTTC. The genes are TRBV5-1 and TRBJ2-5, with TRBD1 matching 8 bases. The CDR3 is 16 amino acids. Trimming took 7 bases from V and 2 from J; bases not matched to a gene: 13. The germline V gene encodes CDR1 SGHRS and CDR2 YFSETQ. The complete variable domain, with remaining parts taken from reference TRBV5-1 and TRBJ2-5, reads KAGVTQTPRYLIKTRGQQVTLSCSPISGHRSVSWYQQTPGQGLQFLFEYFSETQRNKGNFPGRFSGRQFSNSRSEMNVSTLELGDSALYLCASRGQGLIKQETQYFGPGTRLLVL.

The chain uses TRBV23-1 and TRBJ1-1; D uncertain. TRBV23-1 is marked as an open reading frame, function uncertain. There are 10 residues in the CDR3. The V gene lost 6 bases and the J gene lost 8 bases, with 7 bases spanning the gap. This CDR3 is CASRAMEAFF. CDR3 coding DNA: TGCGCCAGCAGGGCTATGGAAGCTTTCTTT.

The CDR3 DNA is TGTGCCAGCAGCCCCTTTTGGGGTCGGGCGAGCACTGAAGCTTTCTTT. Translation gives CASSPFWGRASTEAFF. The rearrangement links TRBV7-9 to TRBJ1-1; D ambiguous. V dropped 5 bases and J dropped 4 bases, with 20 bases sitting between them. The length of the CDR3 is 16 residues. Germline V lookup: CDR1 SEHNR, CDR2 FQNEAQ (reference sequence).

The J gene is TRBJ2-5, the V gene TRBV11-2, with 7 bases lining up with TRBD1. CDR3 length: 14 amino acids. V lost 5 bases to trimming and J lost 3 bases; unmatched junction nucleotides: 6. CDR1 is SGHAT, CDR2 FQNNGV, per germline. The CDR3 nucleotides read TGTGCCAGCAGCCCGGGACAGTCCAAAGAGACCCAGTACTTC. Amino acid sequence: CASSPGQSKETQYF.

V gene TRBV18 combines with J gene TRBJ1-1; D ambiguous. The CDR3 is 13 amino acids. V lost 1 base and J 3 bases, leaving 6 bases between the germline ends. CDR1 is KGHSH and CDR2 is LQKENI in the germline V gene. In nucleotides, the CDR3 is TGTGCCAGCTCACCACAGGAATACACTGAAGCTTTCTTT. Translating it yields CASSPQEYTEAFF.

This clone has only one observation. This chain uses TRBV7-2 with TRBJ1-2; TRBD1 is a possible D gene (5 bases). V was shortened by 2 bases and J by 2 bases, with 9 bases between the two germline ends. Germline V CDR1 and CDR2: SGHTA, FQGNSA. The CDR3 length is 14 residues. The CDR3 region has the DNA TGTGCCAGCAGCTTAAGGGGTGAGAACTATGGCTACACCTTC. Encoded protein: CASSLRGENYGYTF.

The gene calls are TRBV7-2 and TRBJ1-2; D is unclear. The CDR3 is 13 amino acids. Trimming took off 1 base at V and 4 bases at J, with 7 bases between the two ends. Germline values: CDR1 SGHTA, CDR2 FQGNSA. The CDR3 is CASSLGDPYGYTF. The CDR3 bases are TGTGCCAGCAGCTTAGGTGACCCCTATGGCTACACCTTC.

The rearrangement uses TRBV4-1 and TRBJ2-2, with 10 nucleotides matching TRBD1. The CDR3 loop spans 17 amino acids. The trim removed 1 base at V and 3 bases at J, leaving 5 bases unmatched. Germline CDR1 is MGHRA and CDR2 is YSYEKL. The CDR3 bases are TGCGCCAGCAGCCAAGTCCGGGACAGGGGATACACCGGGGAGCTGTTTTTT. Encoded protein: CASSQVRDRGYTGELFF.

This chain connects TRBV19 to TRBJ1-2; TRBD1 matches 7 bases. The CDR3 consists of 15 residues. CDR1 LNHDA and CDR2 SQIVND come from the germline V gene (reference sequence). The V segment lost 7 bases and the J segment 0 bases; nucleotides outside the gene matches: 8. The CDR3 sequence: CASTLGQRPNYGYTF. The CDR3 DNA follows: TGTGCCAGTACCCTGGGACAGCGACCTAACTATGGCTACACCTTC.

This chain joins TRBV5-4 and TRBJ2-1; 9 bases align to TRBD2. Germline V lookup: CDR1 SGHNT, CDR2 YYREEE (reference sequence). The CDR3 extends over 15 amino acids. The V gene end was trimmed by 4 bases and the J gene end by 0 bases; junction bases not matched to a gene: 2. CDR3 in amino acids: CASSRSGSSYNEQFF. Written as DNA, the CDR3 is TGTGCCAGCAGCCGTAGCGGGAGCTCCTACAATGAGCAGTTCTTC.

The CDR3 coding sequence is TGTGCCTGGAGTGTATATGGCCCCAGACATGGGGCTTTCTTT. Its translation: CAWSVYGPRHGAFF. V gene TRBV30 combines with J gene TRBJ1-1; no reliable D call. V shed 0 bases and J shed 11 bases, with 19 bases lying between them. The CDR3 consists of 14 residues. Germline CDR1 and CDR2: GTSNPN and SVGIG (reference sequence).

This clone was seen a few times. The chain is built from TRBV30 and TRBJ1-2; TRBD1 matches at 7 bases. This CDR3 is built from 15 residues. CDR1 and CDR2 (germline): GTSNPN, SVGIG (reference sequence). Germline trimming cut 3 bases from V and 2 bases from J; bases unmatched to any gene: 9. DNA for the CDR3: TGTGCCTGGAGCGGACCCGGGACAGTAAACTATGGCTACACCTTC. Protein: CAWSGPGTVNYGYTF.

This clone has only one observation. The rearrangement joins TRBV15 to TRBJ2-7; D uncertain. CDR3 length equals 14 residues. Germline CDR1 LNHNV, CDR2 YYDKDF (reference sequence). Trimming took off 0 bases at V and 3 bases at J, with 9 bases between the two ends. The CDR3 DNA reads TGTGCCACCAGCAGAGATCCGACAAACTACGAGCAGTACTTC. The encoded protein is CATSRDPTNYEQYF.

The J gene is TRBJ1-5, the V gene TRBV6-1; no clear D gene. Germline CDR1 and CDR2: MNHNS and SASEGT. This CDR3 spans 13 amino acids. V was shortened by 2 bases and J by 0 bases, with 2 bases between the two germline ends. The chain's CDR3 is CASSEYSNQPQHF. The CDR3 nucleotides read TGTGCCAGCAGTGAATATAGCAATCAGCCCCAGCATTTT.

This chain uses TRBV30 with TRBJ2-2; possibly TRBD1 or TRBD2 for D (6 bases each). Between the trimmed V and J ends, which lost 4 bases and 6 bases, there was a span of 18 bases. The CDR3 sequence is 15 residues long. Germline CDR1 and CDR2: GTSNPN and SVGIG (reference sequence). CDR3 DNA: TGTGCCTGGAACCGGGGAGGAGGGGGACCCGGGGAGCTGTTTTTT. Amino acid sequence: CAWNRGGGGPGELFF.

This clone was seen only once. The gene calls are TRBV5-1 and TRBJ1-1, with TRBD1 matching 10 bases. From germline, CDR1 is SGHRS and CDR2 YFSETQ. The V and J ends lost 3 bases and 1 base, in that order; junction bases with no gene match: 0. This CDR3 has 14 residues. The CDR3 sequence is CASSWDRGNTEAFF. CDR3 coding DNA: TGCGCCAGCAGCTGGGACAGGGGGAACACTGAAGCTTTCTTT.